Described below is a single T cell receptor (beta chain) sequence and its context. The data belong to a study of blood T cell repertoires in COVID-19. As for the study in general: Samples representing acute and convalescent COVID-19 were sourced from the United States, Italy and Spain. The cDNA or gDNA used as material had been derived from T cells, B-cell-depleted T cells, or PBMCs.

V shed 5 bases, J shed 6 bases, and the junction held 13 bases outside the gene matches. Germline CDR1 SGHRS, CDR2 YFSETQ. The CDR3 runs to 16 residues. Authors' analysis steps: Reference gene primer amplification gave nucleated cell count estimates. Using immunoSEQ multiplex PCR, the repertoire was profiled, and TCRdb retains in-frame clones only, with some absent. The V and J calls and clone size are taken from that table; D and trimming were inferred from the DNA. The data contain about 25,000 clones, approximately 88% of them singletons. V and J are TRBV5-1 and TRBJ1-4, with TRBD1 matching 7 bases. The receptor was derived from a human donor with active COVID-19. The donor label of this sample is uncertain. The sequencing input was peripheral blood. The CDR3 is CASRLTTGEFYEKLFF. Here the CDR3 DNA reads TGCGCCAGCAGACTAACAACAGGGGAGTTTTATGAAAAACTGTTTTTT.